These 6 T cell receptor beta chains were all obtained from the same sample, sequenced in a study of shared clonotypes between healthy human individuals. Profiled with immunoSEQ multiplex PCR; TCRdb holds only in-frame clones, not every one. The repertoire has some 1.5 million clones, roughly 98% of them found once; the top ten carry 0.4% to 0.55%. Sequenced material: naive CD4+ T cells sorted from blood. As for subset: CD45RA+ positively selected. These receptors all come from a man aged 30 to 39 in good health.

As concerns this clone: The same CDR3 also results from other DNA sequences found in this sample. The chain employs TRBV28 and TRBJ2-3; D unresolved. This CDR3 is 12 amino acids long. From germline, CDR1 is MDHEN and CDR2 SYDVKM. V dropped 1 base and J dropped 4 bases, with 3 bases sitting between them. CDR3 in DNA: TGTGCCAGCAGTTTATTAGCAGATACGCAGTATTTT. It translates to CASSLLADTQYF.

In the case of this clone: The same CDR3 also results from other DNA sequences found in this sample. V usage is TRBV2 and J usage is TRBJ2-7, with D uncertain. Germline values: CDR1 SNHLY, CDR2 FYNNEI. Trimming cost V 5 bases and J 5 bases, with 7 bases left between them. The CDR3 loop spans 11 amino acids. The CDR3, as DNA: TGTGCCAGCAGTAGTTACGACGAGCAGTACTTC. Protein product: CASSSYDEQYF.

This clone came up a few times. V is TRBV2 and J is TRBJ1-1; 7 bases map to TRBD1. The CDR3 runs to 14 residues. V shed 9 bases, J shed 2 bases, and the junction held 9 bases outside the gene matches. The germline gives CDR1 SNHLY, CDR2 FYNNEI. The CDR3 DNA reads TGTGCCAGTCTACAGGGGCTCCGAAACACTGAAGCTTTCTTT. Protein sequence: CASLQGLRNTEAFF.

The J gene is TRBJ2-1, the V gene TRBV27, with 10 bases identical to TRBD2. The V gene's germline CDR1 is MNHEY and CDR2 SMNVEV (reference sequence). This CDR3 region has 15 residues. The J segment lost 10 bases and the V segment lost 3 bases, leaving 9 bases of the junction unmatched. The CDR3 protein is CASSFPLAGEHEQFF. The CDR3 DNA reads as TGTGCCAGCAGTTTTCCCCTAGCGGGGGAACACGAGCAGTTCTTC.

The V call is TRBV20-1, the J call TRBJ2-1; TRBD1 matches 8 bases. The germline CDR1 and CDR2 sequences are DFQATT and SNEGSKA (reference sequence). V lost 6 bases and J lost 6; bases outside the gene matches: 1. CDR3 length: 11 amino acids. The CDR3 sequence: CSADRVNEQFF. CDR3 nucleotides: TGCAGTGCGGACAGGGTCAATGAGCAGTTCTTC.

This clone was observed a single time. The chain links TRBV27 to TRBJ2-1; tentative D call: TRBD1 (6 bases). Germline V gives CDR1 MNHEY, CDR2 SMNVEV (reference sequence). V was clipped by 4 bases and J by 3 bases, with 16 bases between them. CDR3 length: 16 residues. The CDR3 nucleotides are TGTGCCAGCAGTTCCCAATGGGGGCGAGACTACAATGAGCAGTTCTTC. Its protein is CASSSQWGRDYNEQFF.